This T cell receptor beta chain is from a study of blood T cell repertoires in COVID-19 (dated by TCRdb to the early 2020s). Context from the whole study: Samples covering the acute and convalescent phases of COVID-19 were provided by collaborators in the United States, Italy and Spain. Where HLA class I and class II types were available, the types were taken from metadata supplied by the sample provider, not from assay-based typing. Sample metadata almost always included a de-identified subject ID, COVID-19 status, age in years and sex. A freely available public database, intended as a resource for researchers studying the immune response to SARS-CoV-2, is where the repertoires were released. Samples came from the ongoing ImmuneRACE study (first 160 participants) plus 1,254 subjects from 6 global collaborators. Subjects who had been exposed to COVID-19, were actively infected with it, or had recovered from it provided the deeply sampled blood TCRbeta repertoires that made up the dataset. The material from the prospective study consisted of cDNA or gDNA derived from T cells, B-cell-depleted T cells, or PBMCs. What the authors observed across the whole study: The quantity of clinical and demographic metadata differed by source and by participant and was supplied without curation.

Trimming accounts for 3 bases at V and 4 bases at J, while the number of junction bases matched to no gene is 8. Counted from cysteine to phenylalanine, this CDR3 has 15 amino acids. Left in the record is the CDR3 DNA by itself, 45 bases read in frame from the first base. The CDR1 and CDR2 encoded by the germline V gene (reference sequence) are DFQATT and SNEGSKA. Participants in the prospective study were aged about 18 to 89 years, lived in 20 to 25 United States geographic areas, and enrolled through a virtual design. Cohort assignment in the prospective study relied on participant-reported clinical history from a screening survey and a study questionnaire. ImmuneRACE Cohort 3 recovered participants were defined by two consecutive negative NP/OP PCR tests, healthcare professional clearance, or symptom resolution. In the prospective study, mobile phlebotomists collected whole blood, serum and a nasopharyngeal or oropharyngeal swab from each participant. Prospective study participants could optionally give additional blood draws and questionnaires over an approximately two-month period. Prospective study blood samples were shipped either frozen or at room temperature before DNA extraction.

Worth noting for this clone: Which antigen it targets is not known. Base-call qualities are not available, and no considerably larger clone is one nucleotide away.

TCRbeta CDR3 regions were amplified from genomic DNA using the immunoSEQ Assay, a bias-controlled multiplex PCR. The original pipeline was this. Nucleated cell counts per sample were estimated from amplification of reference gene primers within the assay. To quantify the absolute abundance of each unique TCRbeta CDR3 rearrangement, sequence reads were collapsed and filtered. For each sample, productive Simpson clonality was calculated by taking the square root of Simpson's diversity index across productive rearrangements. TCRdb stores this immuneACCESS table with in-frame sequences only. Part of the clones is absent; in the studies checked, under half of the shortfall reflects unresolved V genes, and no reason is known for the rest. That table gives V, J and clone size, and the DNA gave D and trimming. This sample lists some 250,000 clones; 70% to 90% were detected once. The ten largest account for 1.5% to 2% of the sample.

This sequence originates from a woman between 45 and 65 years old who had recovered from COVID-19. The chain is assembled from TRBV20-1 and TRBJ1-5, and 8 bases in between align with TRBD1. Sequencing was done on a sample of PBMCs or T cells enriched from blood (not recorded which). The nucleotide sequence reads as follows: TGCAGTGCTAGTCAGCACAGGGGGGCAAATCAGCCCCAGCATTTT. Translated, it gives CSASQHRGANQPQHF.